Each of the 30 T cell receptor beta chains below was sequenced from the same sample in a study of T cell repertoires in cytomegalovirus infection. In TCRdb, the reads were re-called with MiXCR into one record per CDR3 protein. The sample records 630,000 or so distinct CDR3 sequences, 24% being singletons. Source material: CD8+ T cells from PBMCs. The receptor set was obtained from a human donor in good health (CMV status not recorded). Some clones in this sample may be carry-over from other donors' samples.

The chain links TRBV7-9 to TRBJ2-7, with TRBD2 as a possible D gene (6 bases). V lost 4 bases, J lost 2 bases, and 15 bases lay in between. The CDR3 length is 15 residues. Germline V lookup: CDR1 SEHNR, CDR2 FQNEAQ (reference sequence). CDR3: CASSSGTYLTYEQYF. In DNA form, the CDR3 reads TGTGCCAGCAGCTCAGGGACTTACCTAACCTACGAGCAGTACTTC.

The CDR3 sequence: CASSPLAESYNEQFF. The CDR3 DNA is TGTGCCAGCAGCCCACTAGCGGAGAGCTACAATGAGCAGTTCTTC. V is TRBV7-4 and J is TRBJ2-1; 8 nucleotides agree with TRBD2. The CDR3 sequence is 15 residues long. Trimming cost V 5 bases and J 3 bases; bases outside gene matches: 6. Germline V CDR1 and CDR2: SGHVT, SQSDAQ.

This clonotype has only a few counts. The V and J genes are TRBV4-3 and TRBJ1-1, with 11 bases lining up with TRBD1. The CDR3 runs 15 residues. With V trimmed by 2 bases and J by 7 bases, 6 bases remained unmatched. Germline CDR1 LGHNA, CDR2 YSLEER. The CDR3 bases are TGCGCCAGCAGCCAATTGGACAGGGGGCTAGATGAAGCTTTCTTT. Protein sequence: CASSQLDRGLDEAFF.

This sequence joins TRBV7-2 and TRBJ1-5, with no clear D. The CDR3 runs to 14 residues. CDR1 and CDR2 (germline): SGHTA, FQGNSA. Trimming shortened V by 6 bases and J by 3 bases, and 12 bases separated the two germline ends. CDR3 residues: CASSTRVVNQPQHF. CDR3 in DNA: TGTGCCAGCAGTACCCGGGTGGTCAATCAGCCCCAGCATTTT.

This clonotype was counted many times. Here the CDR3 DNA reads TGCGCCAGCAGCTCCCGGGCCCAAGAGACCCAGTACTTC. Encoded protein: CASSSRAQETQYF. This chain uses TRBV4-1 with TRBJ2-5; D uncertain. There are 13 residues in the CDR3. Germline V gene data show CDR1 as MGHRA and CDR2 as YSYEKL. Trimming cost V 5 bases and J 1 base, with 8 bases left between them.

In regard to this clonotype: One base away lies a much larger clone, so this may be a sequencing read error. The CDR3 DNA sequence: TGTGTCAGTACTGATACTAGCGGCCGCACAGATACGCAGTATTTT. It encodes CVSTDTSGRTDTQYF. The rearrangement uses TRBV28 and TRBJ2-3; 8 nucleotides match TRBD2. CDR1 MDHEN and CDR2 SYDVKM come from the germline V gene. The CDR3 sequence is 15 residues long.

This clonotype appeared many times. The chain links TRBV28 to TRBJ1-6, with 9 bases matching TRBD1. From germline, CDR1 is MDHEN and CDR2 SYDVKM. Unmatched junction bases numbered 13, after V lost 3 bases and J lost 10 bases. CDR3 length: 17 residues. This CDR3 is CASSFATSGQGWSPLHF. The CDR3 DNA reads TGTGCCAGCAGTTTCGCGACCTCGGGACAGGGCTGGTCACCCCTCCACTTT.

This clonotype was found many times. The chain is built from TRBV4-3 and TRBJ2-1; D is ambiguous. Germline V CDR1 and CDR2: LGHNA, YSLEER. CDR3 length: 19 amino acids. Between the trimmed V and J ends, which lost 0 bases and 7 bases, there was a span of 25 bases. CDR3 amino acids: CASSQEGPPWSARQNEQFF. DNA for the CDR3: TGCGCCAGCAGCCAAGAAGGGCCGCCCTGGAGCGCCCGCCAAAATGAGCAGTTCTTC.

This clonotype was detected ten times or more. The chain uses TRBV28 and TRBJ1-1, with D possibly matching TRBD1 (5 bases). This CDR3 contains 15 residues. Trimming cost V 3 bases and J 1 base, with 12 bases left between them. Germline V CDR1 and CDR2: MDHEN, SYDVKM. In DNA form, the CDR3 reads TGTGCCAGCAGTTTGTTGCAGAGGGGGAACACTGAAGCTTTCTTT. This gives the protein CASSLLQRGNTEAFF.

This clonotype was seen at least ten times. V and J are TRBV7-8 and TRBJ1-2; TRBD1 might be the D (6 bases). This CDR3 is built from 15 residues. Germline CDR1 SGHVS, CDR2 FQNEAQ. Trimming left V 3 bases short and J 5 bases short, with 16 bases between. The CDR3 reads CASSFLETGDYGYTF. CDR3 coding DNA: TGTGCCAGCAGCTTTCTAGAGACAGGCGATTATGGCTACACCTTC.

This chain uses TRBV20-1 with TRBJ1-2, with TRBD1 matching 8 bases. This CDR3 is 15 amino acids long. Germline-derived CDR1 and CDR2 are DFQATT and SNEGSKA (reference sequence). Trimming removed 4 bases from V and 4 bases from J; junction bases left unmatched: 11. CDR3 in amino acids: CSATTPGDRFYGYTF. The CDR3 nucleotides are TGCAGTGCTACCACTCCCGGGGACAGGTTCTATGGCTACACCTTC.

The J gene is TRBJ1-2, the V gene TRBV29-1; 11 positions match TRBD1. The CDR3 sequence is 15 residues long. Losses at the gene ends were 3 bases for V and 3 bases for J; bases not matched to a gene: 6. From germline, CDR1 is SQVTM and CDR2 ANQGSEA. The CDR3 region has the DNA TGCAGCGTTGAGTCCGGGACAGGGGGACACTATGGCTACACCTTC. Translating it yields CSVESGTGGHYGYTF. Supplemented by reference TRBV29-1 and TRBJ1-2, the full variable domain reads SAVISQKPSRDICQRGTSLTIQCQVDSQVTMMFWYRQQPGQSLTLIATANQGSEATYESGFVIDKFPISRPNLTFSTLTVSNMSPEDSSIYLCSVESGTGGHYGYTFGSGTRLTVV.

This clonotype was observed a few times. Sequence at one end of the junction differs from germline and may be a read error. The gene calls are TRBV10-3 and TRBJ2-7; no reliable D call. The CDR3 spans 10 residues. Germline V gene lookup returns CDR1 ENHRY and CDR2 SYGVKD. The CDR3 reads CATSEREQYF. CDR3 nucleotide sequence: TGTGCCACCAGTGAGAGGGAGCAGTACTTC.

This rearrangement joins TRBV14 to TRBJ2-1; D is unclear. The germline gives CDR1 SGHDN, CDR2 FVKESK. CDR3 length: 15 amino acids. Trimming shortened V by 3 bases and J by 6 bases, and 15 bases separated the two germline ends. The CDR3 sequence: CASSHYDGSLNEQFF. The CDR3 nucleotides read TGTGCCAGCAGCCACTATGACGGATCCCTCAATGAGCAGTTCTTC. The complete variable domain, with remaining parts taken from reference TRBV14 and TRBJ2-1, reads EAGVTQFPSHSVIEKGQTVTLRCDPISGHDNLYWYRRVMGKEIKFLLHFVKESKQDESGMPNNRFLAERTGGTYSTLKVQPAELEDSGVYFCASSHYDGSLNEQFFGPGTRLTVL.

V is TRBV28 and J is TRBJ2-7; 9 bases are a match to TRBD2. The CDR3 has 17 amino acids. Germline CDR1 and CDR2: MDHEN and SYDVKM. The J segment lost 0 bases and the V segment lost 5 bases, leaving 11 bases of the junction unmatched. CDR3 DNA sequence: TGTGCCAGCAGTACCTGGGCTAGCGGGGATCTCTCCTACGAGCAGTACTTC. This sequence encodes CASSTWASGDLSYEQYF.

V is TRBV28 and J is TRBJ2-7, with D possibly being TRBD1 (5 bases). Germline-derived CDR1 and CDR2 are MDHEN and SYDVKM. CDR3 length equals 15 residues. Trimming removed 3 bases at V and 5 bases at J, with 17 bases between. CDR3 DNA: TGTGCCAGCAGTTTTGAGGACACGGTGCCTCACGAGCAGTACGTC. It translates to CASSFEDTVPHEQYV.

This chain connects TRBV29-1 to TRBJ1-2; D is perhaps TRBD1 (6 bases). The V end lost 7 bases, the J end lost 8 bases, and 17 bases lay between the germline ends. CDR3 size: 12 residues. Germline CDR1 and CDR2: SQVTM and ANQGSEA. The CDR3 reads CSALTGRGGYTF. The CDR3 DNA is TGCAGCGCTCTGACAGGCCGAGGGGGCTACACCTTC.

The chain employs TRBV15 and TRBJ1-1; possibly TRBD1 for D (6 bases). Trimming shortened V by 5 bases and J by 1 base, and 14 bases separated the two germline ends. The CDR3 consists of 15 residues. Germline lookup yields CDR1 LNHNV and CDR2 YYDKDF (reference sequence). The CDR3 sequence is CATSGYEGQNTEAFF. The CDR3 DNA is TGTGCCACCAGCGGCTATGAGGGACAGAACACTGAAGCTTTCTTT. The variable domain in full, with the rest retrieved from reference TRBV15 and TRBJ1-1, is DAMVIQNPRYQVTQFGKPVTLSCSQTLNHNVMYWYQQKSSQAPKLLFHYYDKDFNNEADTPDNFQSRRPNTSFCFLDIRSPGLGDTAMYLCATSGYEGQNTEAFFGQGTRLTVV.

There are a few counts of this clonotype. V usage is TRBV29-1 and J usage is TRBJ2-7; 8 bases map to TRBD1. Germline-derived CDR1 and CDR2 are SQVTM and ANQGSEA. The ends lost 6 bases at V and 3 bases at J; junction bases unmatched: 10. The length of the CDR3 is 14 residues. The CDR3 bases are TGCAGCGTCGGGCAGGACAGGGAGTACTACGAGCAGTACGTC. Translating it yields CSVGQDREYYEQYV.

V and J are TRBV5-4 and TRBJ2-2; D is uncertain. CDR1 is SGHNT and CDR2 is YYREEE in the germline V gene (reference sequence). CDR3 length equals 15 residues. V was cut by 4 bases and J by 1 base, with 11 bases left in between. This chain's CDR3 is CASSLGRMNTGELFF. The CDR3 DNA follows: TGTGCCAGCAGCCTTGGACGGATGAACACCGGGGAGCTGTTTTTT.

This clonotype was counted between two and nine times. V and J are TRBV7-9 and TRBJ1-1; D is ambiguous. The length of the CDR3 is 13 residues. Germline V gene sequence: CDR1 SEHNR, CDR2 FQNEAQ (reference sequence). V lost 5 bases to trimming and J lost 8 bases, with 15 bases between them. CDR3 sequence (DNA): TGTGCCAGCAGCAAAGGCGGGGAAGGAGAAGCTTTCTTT. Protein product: CASSKGGEGEAFF.

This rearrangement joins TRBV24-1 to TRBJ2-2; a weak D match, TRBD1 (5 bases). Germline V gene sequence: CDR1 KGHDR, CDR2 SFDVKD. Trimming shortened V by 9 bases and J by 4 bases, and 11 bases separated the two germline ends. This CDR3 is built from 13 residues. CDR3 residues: CATGSGLTGELFF. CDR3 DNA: TGTGCCACCGGTTCAGGGCTCACCGGGGAGCTGTTTTTT.

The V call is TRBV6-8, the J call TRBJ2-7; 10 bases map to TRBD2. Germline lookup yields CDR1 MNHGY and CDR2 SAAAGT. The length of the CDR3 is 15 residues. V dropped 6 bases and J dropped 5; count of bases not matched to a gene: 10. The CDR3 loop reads CASSPSGGGHHEQYF. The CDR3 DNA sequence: TGTGCCAGCAGCCCTAGCGGGGGCGGCCATCACGAGCAGTACTTC.

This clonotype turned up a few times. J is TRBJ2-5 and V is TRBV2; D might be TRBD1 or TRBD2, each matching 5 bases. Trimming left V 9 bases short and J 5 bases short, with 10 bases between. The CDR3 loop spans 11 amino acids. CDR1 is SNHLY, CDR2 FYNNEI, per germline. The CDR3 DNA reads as TGTGCCAGTTACTGGGGGGAGACCCAGTACTTC. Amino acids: CASYWGETQYF.

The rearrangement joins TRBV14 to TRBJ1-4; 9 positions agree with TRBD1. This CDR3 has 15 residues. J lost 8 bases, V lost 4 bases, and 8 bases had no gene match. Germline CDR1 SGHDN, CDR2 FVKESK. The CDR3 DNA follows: TGTGCCAGCAGCCTAACAGGGGGCGGAGGAGAAAAACTGTTTTTT. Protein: CASSLTGGGGEKLFF.

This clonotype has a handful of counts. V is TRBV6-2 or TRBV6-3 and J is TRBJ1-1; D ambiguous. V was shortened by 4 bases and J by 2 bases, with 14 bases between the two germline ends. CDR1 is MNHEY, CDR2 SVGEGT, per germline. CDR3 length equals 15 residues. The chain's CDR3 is CASSWPAAGNTEAFF. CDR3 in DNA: TGTGCCAGCAGTTGGCCAGCGGCAGGCAACACTGAAGCTTTCTTT.

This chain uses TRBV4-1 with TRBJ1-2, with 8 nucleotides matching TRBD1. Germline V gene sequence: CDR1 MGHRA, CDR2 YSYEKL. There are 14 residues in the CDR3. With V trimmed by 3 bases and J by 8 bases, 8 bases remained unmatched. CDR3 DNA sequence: TGCGCCAGCAGCCAGGAGACAGGGGATGGAGGCTACACCTTC. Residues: CASSQETGDGGYTF.

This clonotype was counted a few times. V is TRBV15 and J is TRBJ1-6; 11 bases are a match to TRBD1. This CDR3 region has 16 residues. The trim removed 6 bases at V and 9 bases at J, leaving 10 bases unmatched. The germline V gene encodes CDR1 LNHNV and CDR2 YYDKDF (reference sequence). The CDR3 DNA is TGTGCCACCAGATCTACCGGGACAGGGGGTAGTTCACCCCTCCACTTT. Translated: CATRSTGTGGSSPLHF. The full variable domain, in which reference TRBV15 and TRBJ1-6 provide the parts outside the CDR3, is DAMVIQNPRYQVTQFGKPVTLSCSQTLNHNVMYWYQQKSSQAPKLLFHYYDKDFNNEADTPDNFQSRRPNTSFCFLDIRSPGLGDTAMYLCATRSTGTGGSSPLHFGNGTRLTVT.

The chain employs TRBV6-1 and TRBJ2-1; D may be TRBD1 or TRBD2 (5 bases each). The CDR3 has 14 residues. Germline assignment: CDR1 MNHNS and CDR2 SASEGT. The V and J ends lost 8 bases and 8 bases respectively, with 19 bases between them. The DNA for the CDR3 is TGTGCCAGCCAGGAGAACAGTCTGGGGGATGAGCAGTTCTTC. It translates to CASQENSLGDEQFF.

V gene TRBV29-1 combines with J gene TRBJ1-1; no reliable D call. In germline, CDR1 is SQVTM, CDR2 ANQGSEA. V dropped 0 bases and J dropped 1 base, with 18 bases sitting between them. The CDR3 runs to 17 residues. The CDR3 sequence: CSVEDKNRVLGNTEAFF. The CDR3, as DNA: TGCAGCGTTGAAGATAAGAATCGGGTACTGGGGAACACTGAAGCTTTCTTT.